The next 27 T cell receptor beta chains were all read from a single sample in a study of T cell changes during pregnancy in multiple sclerosis. Assay used: immunoSEQ multiplex PCR; TCRdb lists only in-frame clones, some missing. Here the sample spans about 68,000 clones, 90% being singletons. This sample comprised peripheral blood, obtained in the third trimester of pregnancy. Receptors were obtained from a female donor with multiple sclerosis, enrolled in a pregnancy study.

The chain couples TRBV5-1 to TRBJ1-2; weak D call: TRBD1 (6 bases). V dropped 1 base and J dropped 7 bases, with 14 bases sitting between them. The CDR3 consists of 14 residues. Germline V CDR1 and CDR2: SGHRS, YFSETQ. The CDR3 coding sequence is TGCGCCAGCAGCTTGACAGTGGTAGGGGGTGGCTACACCTTC. This codes for CASSLTVVGGGYTF.

This clone came up once. This chain links TRBV30 with TRBJ1-2; tentatively, D is TRBD1 (6 bases). This CDR3 region has 13 residues. V was clipped by 1 base and J by 4 bases, with 10 bases between them. The germline V gene has CDR1 GTSNPN and CDR2 SVGIG (reference sequence). CDR3 nucleotides: TGTGCCTGGAGTGGACAGACAGGCTATGGCTACACCTTC. This encodes CAWSGQTGYGYTF.

This clone was observed a single time. This chain uses TRBV25-1 with TRBJ2-3, with D possibly matching TRBD2 (5 bases). The CDR3 extends over 12 amino acids. Per the germline V gene, CDR1 is MGHDK and CDR2 is SYGVNS. Deletions cut 1 base from V and 8 bases from J, with 7 bases between. The CDR3 nucleotides are TGTGCCAGCAGTGAATTCGAGGGTACGCAGTATTTT. It specifies CASSEFEGTQYF.

The CDR3 DNA sequence: TGCGCCAGCAGCCAGGACCAACCGGGACAAGAGCAGTATTTT. Protein: CASSQDQPGQEQYF. The rearrangement links TRBV4-3 to TRBJ2-3, with a weak D call TRBD1 (6 bases). The V and J ends lost 3 bases and 11 bases respectively, with 18 bases between them. The CDR3 spans 14 residues. The germline CDR1 and CDR2 sequences are LGHNA and YSLEER.

This rearrangement joins TRBV18 to TRBJ1-4; D is perhaps TRBD1 (5 bases). Trimming pared 5 bases from V and 3 bases from J, leaving 13 bases between. The V gene's germline CDR1 is KGHSH and CDR2 LQKENI. This CDR3 comprises 15 residues. CDR3 in amino acids: CASSTLQASNEKLFF. CDR3 coding DNA: TGTGCCAGCTCAACCTTACAGGCTTCTAATGAAAAACTGTTTTTT.

The rearrangement joins TRBV30 to TRBJ2-3; 10 bases agree with TRBD2. The J segment lost 1 base and the V segment lost 2 bases, leaving 0 bases of the junction unmatched. From germline, CDR1 is GTSNPN and CDR2 SVGIG (reference sequence). This CDR3 has 14 residues. The CDR3 region is CAWSTSGGTDTQYF. The CDR3 region has the DNA TGTGCCTGGAGTACTAGCGGGGGCACAGATACGCAGTATTTT.

The chain couples TRBV2 to TRBJ2-5; tentatively, D is TRBD2 (6 bases). The germline V gene encodes CDR1 SNHLY and CDR2 FYNNEI. V was pared by 6 bases and J by 3 bases, with 11 bases between. The CDR3 has 13 amino acids. The CDR3 is CASRGGEKETQYF. The CDR3 bases are TGTGCCAGCAGGGGGGGAGAGAAAGAGACCCAGTACTTC.

The V call is TRBV14, the J call TRBJ1-2; 7 bases map to TRBD1. Trimming at V came to 2 bases and at J to 7 bases, leaving 10 bases not matched to a gene. Germline V gene lookup returns CDR1 SGHDN and CDR2 FVKESK. The CDR3 contains 15 residues. The CDR3 coding sequence is TGTGCCAGCAGCCAAAACCCCAGGGGGATCGGTGGCTACACCTTC. Residues: CASSQNPRGIGGYTF.

For the CDR3, the DNA is TGTGCCAGCAGTGCGGCCCGGACAGATAGAAACACCATATATTTT. Translation gives CASSAARTDRNTIYF. The genes are TRBV6-5 and TRBJ1-3; D perhaps matches TRBD1 (6 bases). CDR3 size: 15 residues. Trimming left V 5 bases short and J 5 bases short, with 16 bases between. Germline V gene sequence: CDR1 MNHEY, CDR2 SVGAGI.

DNA of the CDR3: TGTGCCAGCAGCCCAAAATTAACCCTGGACAACTCCTACGAGCAGTACTTC. Protein: CASSPKLTLDNSYEQYF. The chain joins TRBV9 to TRBJ2-7, with a weak D call TRBD1 (5 bases). Germline V gives CDR1 SGDLS, CDR2 YYNGEE. The CDR3 covers 17 residues. Trimming removed 4 bases at V and 0 bases at J, with 20 bases between.

This chain connects TRBV30 to TRBJ2-7; 10 bases are shared with TRBD1. Looked up from germline, CDR1 is GTSNPN and CDR2 is SVGIG (reference sequence). The CDR3 sequence is 14 residues long. V was clipped by 3 bases and J by 3 bases; unmatched bases: 5. Here the CDR3 reads CAWSVRTGGYEQYF. The CDR3, as DNA: TGTGCCTGGAGCGTACGGACAGGGGGCTACGAGCAGTACTTC. Together with reference TRBV30 and TRBJ2-7, the CDR3 gives the full variable domain: SQTIHQWPATLVQPVGSPLSLECTVEGTSNPNLYWYRQAAGRGLQLLFYSVGIGQISSEVPQNLSASRPQDRQFILSSKKLLLSDSGFYLCAWSVRTGGYEQYFGPGTRLTVT.

V usage is TRBV27 and J usage is TRBJ2-7; D might be TRBD2 (6 bases). CDR1 and CDR2 from the germline V gene are MNHEY and SMNVEV (reference sequence). Trimming took off 2 bases at V and 3 bases at J, with 20 bases between the two ends. The length of the CDR3 is 17 residues. The CDR3 coding sequence is TGTGCCAGCAGTTTAACCCCGGGATTAGCGGAGTACTACGAGCAGTACTTC. Encoded protein: CASSLTPGLAEYYEQYF.

The DNA of the CDR3 is TGTGCCAGCAGTGAGTTCGGCAGGAACAATCAGCCCCAGCATTTT. It is translated as CASSEFGRNNQPQHF. The V and J genes are TRBV2 and TRBJ1-5; D is undetermined. The germline gives CDR1 SNHLY, CDR2 FYNNEI. V was clipped by 3 bases and J by 3 bases, with 12 bases between them. This CDR3 is 15 amino acids long. Full variable domain (remainder filled in from reference TRBV2 and TRBJ1-5): EPEVTQTPSHQVTQMGQEVILRCVPISNHLYFYWYRQILGQKVEFLVSFYNNEISEKSEIFDDQFSVERPDGSNFTLKIRSTKLEDSAMYFCASSEFGRNNQPQHFGDGTRLSIL.

The chain carries TRBV19 and TRBJ2-1; D gene uncertain. The V end was cut by 2 bases, the J end by 4 bases, with 15 bases between. The V gene's germline CDR1 is LNHDA and CDR2 SQIVND (reference sequence). This CDR3 region has 16 residues. This CDR3 is CASSISGSDVYNEQFF. The CDR3 region has the DNA TGTGCCAGTAGTATAAGTGGCAGCGATGTTTACAATGAGCAGTTCTTC.

The rearrangement uses TRBV7-8 and TRBJ2-7, with 9 positions matching TRBD2. V trimming: 5 bases; J trimming: 5 bases; junction bases outside the gene matches: 7. The CDR3 contains 14 residues. The germline gives CDR1 SGHVS, CDR2 FQNEAQ. The CDR3 spells CASSNQGGRDEQYF. In DNA form, the CDR3 reads TGTGCCAGCAGCAACCAAGGCGGGAGGGACGAGCAGTACTTC.

The chain has TRBV6-4 and TRBJ2-3, with TRBD2 identical over 9 bases. The ends lost 2 bases at V and 8 bases at J; junction bases unmatched: 2. The length of the CDR3 is 13 residues. CDR1 MRHNA and CDR2 SNTAGT come from the germline V gene. As DNA, the CDR3 is TGTGCCAGCAGTGACCTACTAGCGGGTACGCAGTATTTT. Translated, it gives CASSDLLAGTQYF.

The rearrangement joins TRBV4-2 to TRBJ1-2; 10 positions agree with TRBD1. CDR1 LGHNA and CDR2 YNFKEQ come from the germline V gene. Unmatched junction bases numbered 8, after V lost 2 bases and J lost 5 bases. The CDR3 runs to 16 residues. The CDR3 sequence is CASSQNPGQGIYGYTF. CDR3 sequence (DNA): TGTGCCAGCAGCCAAAACCCGGGACAGGGGATTTATGGCTACACCTTC.

This sequence joins TRBV30 and TRBJ1-1, with TRBD1 matching 7 bases. V lost 2 bases and J lost 0; bases outside the gene matches: 3. The length of the CDR3 is 14 residues. Germline V gene lookup returns CDR1 GTSNPN and CDR2 SVGIG (reference sequence). The CDR3 DNA sequence: TGTGCCTGGAGTAGGGACAGAATGAACACTGAAGCTTTCTTT. It translates to CAWSRDRMNTEAFF.

The rearrangement links TRBV27 to TRBJ1-2; 12 positions match TRBD1. V was pared by 0 bases and J by 4 bases, with 6 bases of the junction left unmatched. CDR1 is MNHEY and CDR2 is SMNVEV in the germline V gene (reference sequence). The CDR3 sequence is 17 residues long. As DNA, the CDR3 is TGTGCCAGCAGTTTATCTATGGGGACAGGGGGCATCTATGGCTACACCTTC. Amino acid sequence: CASSLSMGTGGIYGYTF.

The sample holds one count of this clone. The chain has TRBV18 and TRBJ2-2; 8 positions match TRBD2. CDR3 length equals 18 residues. Germline values: CDR1 KGHSH, CDR2 LQKENI. V lost 1 base and J lost 3; bases outside the gene matches: 10. DNA of the CDR3: TGTGCCAGCTCACCACTCTTTAGCGGGAAGGATGACACCGGGGAGCTGTTTTTT. Protein sequence: CASSPLFSGKDDTGELFF. The whole variable domain, remainder taken from reference TRBV18 and TRBJ2-2, is NAGVMQNPRHLVRRRGQEARLRCSPMKGHSHVYWYRQLPEEGLKFMVYLQKENIIDESGMPKERFSAEFPKEGPSILRIQQVVRGDSAAYFCASSPLFSGKDDTGELFFGEGSRLTVL.

This chain uses TRBV6-4 with TRBJ2-5; a weak D match, TRBD2 (6 bases). V shed 3 bases and J shed 7 bases, with 15 bases lying between them. The CDR3 runs 14 residues. From germline, CDR1 is MRHNA and CDR2 SNTAGT. The CDR3 here is CASSESAGPVTQYF. As DNA, the CDR3 is TGTGCCAGCAGTGAATCGGCGGGGCCGGTGACCCAGTACTTC.

This clone was observed a single time. The CDR3 coding sequence is TGCGCCAGCAGCCAAGCCAGGATTACTTCCTACGAGCAGTACTTC. Amino acids: CASSQARITSYEQYF. The chain couples TRBV4-3 to TRBJ2-7; D is unresolved. The length of the CDR3 is 15 residues. Trimming cost V 1 base and J 1 base, with 11 bases left between them. The germline V gene has CDR1 LGHNA and CDR2 YSLEER.

V and J are TRBV27 and TRBJ2-7, with 10 bases matching TRBD2. The CDR3 has 15 amino acids. Germline CDR1 reads MNHEY; CDR2 reads SMNVEV (reference sequence). After removal of 4 bases from V and 2 bases from J, the junction contained 5 bases not matched to a gene. CDR3 loop: CASSSAGGPAYEQYF. The DNA for the CDR3 is TGTGCCAGCAGTTCAGCGGGAGGGCCAGCCTACGAGCAGTACTTC.

The chain links TRBV27 to TRBJ1-1; 10 nucleotides line up with TRBD1. The V gene end was trimmed by 4 bases and the J gene end by 2 bases; junction bases not matched to a gene: 4. This CDR3 is 15 amino acids long. Germline V gene data show CDR1 as MNHEY and CDR2 as SMNVEV (reference sequence). The chain's CDR3 is CASSYGTGANTEAFF. The CDR3 nucleotides are TGTGCCAGCAGTTATGGGACAGGGGCTAACACTGAAGCTTTCTTT.

This chain's CDR3 is CASSPASGSRTDTQYF. Here the CDR3 DNA reads TGTGCCAGCAGCCCGGCTAGCGGGAGTCGGACAGATACGCAGTATTTT. The gene calls are TRBV7-9 and TRBJ2-3; 10 bases agree with TRBD2. Germline V gene lookup returns CDR1 SEHNR and CDR2 FQNEAQ (reference sequence). With 5 bases clipped from V and 3 bases from J, the junction kept 8 bases outside the gene matches. The CDR3 is 16 amino acids.

The V gene is TRBV5-1, the J gene TRBJ2-3; TRBD1 aligns across 7 bases. Germline CDR1 SGHRS, CDR2 YFSETQ. Trimming removed 2 bases from V and 0 bases from J; junction bases left unmatched: 6. CDR3 size: 16 residues. CDR3 region: CASSLVTGRSTDTQYF. DNA for the CDR3: TGCGCCAGCAGCTTAGTGACAGGGCGAAGCACAGATACGCAGTATTTT.

About this clone itself: In the same sample, other DNA sequences code for this CDR3. V gene TRBV5-1 combines with J gene TRBJ2-5; the D is unclear. This CDR3 has 14 residues. V dropped 1 base and J dropped 2 bases, with 9 bases sitting between them. Looked up from germline, CDR1 is SGHRS and CDR2 is YFSETQ. As DNA, the CDR3 is TGCGCCAGCAGCTTGAGAACATCTCAAGAGACCCAGTACTTC. Residues: CASSLRTSQETQYF.